A single sample is the source of the 19 T cell receptor beta chains below, sequenced in a study of T cells in Graves' hyperthyroidism and ophthalmopathy. Amplified TCR beta CDR3 regions came from RNA transcripts. The primer set for the first-round RT-PCR of the TCR CDR3 was HTBI. TCRdb re-derived calls from the multiplex PCR reads in MiXCR, one entry per CDR3 protein. Of about 350,000 distinct CDR3 sequences listed, less than 20% are singletons. The sequenced sample was blood. All receptors derive from a woman aged 40 to 55 with Graves' ophthalmopathy.

This rearrangement joins TRBV6-5 to TRBJ1-1, with D tentatively TRBD1 (6 bases). The germline CDR1 and CDR2 sequences are MNHEY and SVGAGI. The length of the CDR3 is 15 residues. Trimming left V 0 bases short and J 3 bases short, with 11 bases between. The CDR3 loop is CASSYSRGADTEAFF. The CDR3 bases are TGTGCCAGCAGTTACTCTCGGGGGGCGGACACTGAAGCTTTCTTT.

The chain combines TRBV28 with TRBJ2-7, with TRBD2 matching 9 bases. There are 17 residues in the CDR3. The germline gives CDR1 MDHEN, CDR2 SYDVKM. V shed 5 bases, J shed 1 base, and the junction held 12 bases outside the gene matches. CDR3 amino acids: CASSATSASGTSYEQYF. The CDR3 nucleotides read TGTGCCAGCAGTGCTACCTCGGCTAGCGGGACATCCTACGAGCAGTACTTC.

This clonotype appeared many times. The chain recombines TRBV20-1 with TRBJ1-1; D unclear. V gave up 5 bases and J gave up 1 base, with 14 bases separating them. CDR1 is DFQATT and CDR2 is SNEGSKA in the germline V gene (reference sequence). This CDR3 is built from 14 residues. The CDR3 here is CSAPRPRRNTEAFF. In nucleotides, the CDR3 is TGCAGTGCTCCCCGACCACGGAGGAACACTGAAGCTTTCTTT.

This clonotype came up many times. The V and J genes are TRBV6-5 and TRBJ2-7, with D unresolved. The CDR3 spans 14 residues. The ends were cut back, 3 bases at V and 2 bases at J, with 11 bases in the middle. Germline V gene data show CDR1 as MNHEY and CDR2 as SVGAGI. The CDR3 reads CASSYVDRTYEQYF. For the CDR3, the DNA is TGTGCCAGCAGTTATGTCGACCGAACCTACGAGCAGTACTTC.

This clonotype was seen a handful of times. The chain employs TRBV6-5 and TRBJ2-7, with TRBD2 matching 11 bases. Losses at the gene ends were 7 bases for V and 5 bases for J; bases not matched to a gene: 10. The CDR3 has 15 amino acids. Germline assignment: CDR1 MNHEY and CDR2 SVGAGI. In DNA, the CDR3 is TGTGCCAGCATGTTGACTAGCGGGATGTTTGACGAGCAGTACTTC. Translation gives CASMLTSGMFDEQYF.

This clonotype was detected a few times. This chain uses TRBV30 with TRBJ1-1; no clear D. In germline, CDR1 is GTSNPN, CDR2 SVGIG (reference sequence). This CDR3 is 15 amino acids long. V lost 3 bases, J lost 8 bases, and 22 bases lay in between. CDR3 region: CAWSPPMAGSSEAFF. The CDR3 coding sequence is TGTGCCTGGAGCCCGCCGATGGCAGGATCATCCGAAGCTTTCTTT.

The table lists this clonotype with many counts. The chain carries TRBV28 and TRBJ1-2; D ambiguous. V lost 2 bases, J lost 0 bases, and 7 bases lay in between. From germline, CDR1 is MDHEN and CDR2 SYDVKM. The CDR3 length is 14 residues. Here the CDR3 DNA reads TGTGCCAGCAGTTTACTGGCAGCTAACTATGGCTACACCTTC. This encodes CASSLLAANYGYTF.

This clonotype has at least ten counts. The genes are TRBV29-1 and TRBJ2-5; 11 positions match TRBD1. After removal of 6 bases from V and 4 bases from J, the junction contained 1 base not matched to a gene. This CDR3 comprises 12 residues. CDR1 is SQVTM and CDR2 is ANQGSEA in the germline V gene. In DNA form, the CDR3 reads TGCAGCGTGGACAGGGGGCCAGAGACCCAGTACTTC. As protein: CSVDRGPETQYF.

This clonotype was detected ten times or more. V and J are TRBV13 and TRBJ2-6, with unresolved D. The V gene's germline CDR1 is PRHDT and CDR2 FYEKMQ (reference sequence). CDR3 length: 16 amino acids. The V gene lost 5 bases and the J gene lost 2 bases, with 13 bases spanning the gap. The DNA for the CDR3 is TGTGCCAGCAGCCGAAAACATACTGCTGGGGCCAACGTCCTGACTTTC. It translates to CASSRKHTAGANVLTF.

The table lists this clonotype with many counts. The J gene is TRBJ2-7, the V gene TRBV6-2 or TRBV6-3, with a possible D match to TRBD1 (6 bases). Germline-derived CDR1 and CDR2 are MNHEY and SVGEGT. The V and J ends lost 0 bases and 2 bases respectively, with 14 bases between them. CDR3 length: 16 amino acids. The CDR3 DNA follows: TGTGCCAGCAGTTACTCGAACAGGGACCCTACCTACGAGCAGTACTTC. It yields the protein CASSYSNRDPTYEQYF.

As regards this clonotype: A much larger clone differs by one base, so this may be a read error. The rearrangement joins TRBV20-1 to TRBJ2-7, with D possibly matching TRBD1 (5 bases). This CDR3 is 12 amino acids long. Germline V gives CDR1 DFQATT, CDR2 SNEGSKA (reference sequence). Trimming cost V 1 base and J 6 bases, with 10 bases left between them. Written as DNA, the CDR3 is TGCAGTGCTAGAGTGGTAGGGGCCGAGCAGTACTTC. Amino acids: CSARVVGAEQYF.

There are many counts of this clonotype. The chain links TRBV11-2 to TRBJ2-7, with D perhaps being TRBD1 or TRBD2 (7 bases each). Deletions cut 5 bases from V and 0 bases from J, with 14 bases between. Germline-derived CDR1 and CDR2 are SGHAT and FQNNGV. The CDR3 sequence is 15 residues long. DNA of the CDR3: TGTGCCAGCAGCCCCCAGGGGGGGACCTCCTACGAGCAGTACTTC. Its protein product is CASSPQGGTSYEQYF.

This clonotype was counted between two and nine times. The chain joins TRBV27 to TRBJ1-6; D is unresolved. The CDR3 totals 15 residues. Germline V gives CDR1 MNHEY, CDR2 SMNVEV (reference sequence). The V end lost 6 bases, the J end lost 0 bases, and 9 bases lay between the germline ends. The CDR3 reads CASRVGSSYNSPLHF. DNA for the CDR3: TGTGCCAGCAGGGTTGGGAGCTCCTATAATTCACCCCTCCACTTT.

Ten or more counts support this clonotype. This rearrangement joins TRBV12-3 or TRBV12-4 to TRBJ2-7, with D uncertain. The CDR3 covers 15 residues. The V and J ends lost 1 base and 0 bases respectively, with 10 bases between them. The CDR3 sequence is CASSLDPRSSYEQYF. The CDR3 DNA reads as TGTGCCAGCAGTTTAGATCCCCGAAGCTCCTACGAGCAGTACTTC.

This clonotype was counted ten times or more. This sequence joins TRBV7-8 and TRBJ2-2; D is perhaps TRBD1 (6 bases). The V gene's germline CDR1 is SGHVS and CDR2 FQNEAQ. The CDR3 has 17 residues. V dropped 5 bases and J dropped 7 bases, with 23 bases sitting between them. The CDR3: CASSLRRLGGRDGELFF. The DNA of the CDR3 is TGTGCCAGCAGCCTCAGACGTCTAGGGGGTAGGGACGGGGAGCTGTTTTTT.

This chain joins TRBV4-2 and TRBJ2-7, with 11 bases that match TRBD2. The ends lost 0 bases at V and 3 bases at J; junction bases unmatched: 4. The CDR3 runs to 16 residues. The germline V gene encodes CDR1 LGHNA and CDR2 YNFKEQ. The CDR3 DNA reads TGTGCCAGCAGCCAAGAAGCGACTAGCGGGGACTACGAGCAGTACTTC. This sequence encodes CASSQEATSGDYEQYF.

Many counts were recorded for this clonotype. The chain couples TRBV6-1 to TRBJ2-5; D is uncertain. The CDR3 runs 15 residues. Germline CDR1 and CDR2: MNHNS and SASEGT. V dropped 0 bases and J dropped 5 bases, with 13 bases sitting between them. CDR3 nucleotides: TGTGCCAGCAGTGAAGCGCGACGACGGGTTGAGACCCAGTACTTC. Translation gives CASSEARRRVETQYF.

This clonotype was observed many times. This sequence may be a read error, since a much larger clone differs from it by one base. This chain links TRBV6-1 with TRBJ1-2, with TRBD1 matching 9 bases. The CDR3 is 14 residues long. Per germline, CDR1 MNHNS and CDR2 SASEGT. Germline trimming cut 6 bases from V and 4 bases from J; bases unmatched to any gene: 6. The CDR3 loop reads CASRDRGSGYGYTF. The CDR3 region has the DNA TGTGCCAGCAGGGACAGGGGTAGTGGCTATGGCTACACCTTC.

The CDR3 DNA follows: TGTGCCTGGGGAAAGTGGAGAGATTTAGGGGCCAACGTCCTGACTTTC. Residues: CAWGKWRDLGANVLTF. This chain connects TRBV30 to TRBJ2-6; D ambiguous. Looked up from germline, CDR1 is GTSNPN and CDR2 is SVGIG (reference sequence). The CDR3 sequence is 16 residues long. Trimming shortened V by 5 bases and J by 4 bases, and 18 bases separated the two germline ends.